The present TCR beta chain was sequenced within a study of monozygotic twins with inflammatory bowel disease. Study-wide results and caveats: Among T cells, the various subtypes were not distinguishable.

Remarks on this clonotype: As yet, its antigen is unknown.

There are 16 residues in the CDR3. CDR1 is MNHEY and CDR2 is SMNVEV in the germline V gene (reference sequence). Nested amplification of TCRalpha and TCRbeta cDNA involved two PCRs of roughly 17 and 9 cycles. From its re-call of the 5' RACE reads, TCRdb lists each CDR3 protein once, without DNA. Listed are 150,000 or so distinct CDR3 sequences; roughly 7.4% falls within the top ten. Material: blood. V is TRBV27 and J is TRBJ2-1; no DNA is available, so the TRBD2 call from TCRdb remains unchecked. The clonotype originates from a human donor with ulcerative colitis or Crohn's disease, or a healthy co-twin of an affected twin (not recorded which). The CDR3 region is CASSRLRTDAYNEQFF.